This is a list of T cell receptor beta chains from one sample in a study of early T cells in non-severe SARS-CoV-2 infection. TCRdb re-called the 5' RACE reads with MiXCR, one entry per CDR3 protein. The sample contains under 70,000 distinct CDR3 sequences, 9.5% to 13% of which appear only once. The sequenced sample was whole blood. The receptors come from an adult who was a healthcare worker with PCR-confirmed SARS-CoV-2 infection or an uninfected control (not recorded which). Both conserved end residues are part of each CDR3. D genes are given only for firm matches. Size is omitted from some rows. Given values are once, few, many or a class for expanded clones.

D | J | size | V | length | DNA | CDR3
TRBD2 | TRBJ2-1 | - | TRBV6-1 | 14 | TGTGCCAGTTACCGCAGCGGGAGTGGCAGTGAGCAGTTCTTC | CASYRSGSGSEQFF
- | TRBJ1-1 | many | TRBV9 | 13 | TGTGCCAGCAGCGTAGATGCCGGCACTGAAGCTTTCTTT | CASSVDAGTEAFF
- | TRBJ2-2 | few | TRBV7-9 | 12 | TGTGCCAGCACCACAAACACCGGGGAGCTGTTTTTT | CASTTNTGELFF
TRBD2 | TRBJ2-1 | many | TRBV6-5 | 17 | TGTGCCAGCAGTTACGGCGGGGGGGTGAGCTCCTACAATGAGCAGTTCTTC | CASSYGGGVSSYNEQFF
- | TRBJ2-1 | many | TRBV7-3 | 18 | TGTGCCAGCAGCATAAATGGCCCTACAGCGGGCGATTACAATGAGCAGTTCTTC | CASSINGPTAGDYNEQFF
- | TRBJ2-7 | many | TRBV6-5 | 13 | TGTGCCAGCAGGCCAGGGAAGTCCCACGAGCAGTACTTC | CASRPGKSHEQYF
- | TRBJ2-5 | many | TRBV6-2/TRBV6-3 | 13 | TGTGCCAGCAGTTACTCGGAGGTGGAGACCCAGTACTTC | CASSYSEVETQYF
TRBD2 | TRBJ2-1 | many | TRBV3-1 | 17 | TGTGCCAGCAGCCACCGAGGACTAGCGGGGGGCTACAATGAGCAGTTCTTC | CASSHRGLAGGYNEQFF
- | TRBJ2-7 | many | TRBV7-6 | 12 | TGTGCCAGCAGCTTGGGGCCGGTCGAGCAGTACTTC | CASSLGPVEQYF
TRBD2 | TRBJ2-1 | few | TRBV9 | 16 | TGTGCCAGCAGCGTAGGACTAGCGGGGGCTTACAATGAGCAGTTCTTC | CASSVGLAGAYNEQFF
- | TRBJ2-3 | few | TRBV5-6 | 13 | TGTGCCAGCAGCCGGTCAGGTTCAGATACGCAGTATTTT | CASSRSGSDTQYF
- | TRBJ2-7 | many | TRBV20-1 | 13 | TGCAGTGCTCCCGGGACATTAACCTACGAGCAGTACTTC | CSAPGTLTYEQYF
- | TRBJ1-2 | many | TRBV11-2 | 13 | TGTGCCAGCAGCTTAGGGGGGGACGATGGCTACACCTTC | CASSLGGDDGYTF
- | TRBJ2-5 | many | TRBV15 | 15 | TGTGCCACCAGCAGAGATGGTGGGGCCCAAGAGACCCAGTACTTC | CATSRDGGAQETQYF
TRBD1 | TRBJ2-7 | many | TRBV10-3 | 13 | TGTGCCACAAGGACAGGGGGCGCGGACGAGCAGTACTTC | CATRTGGADEQYF
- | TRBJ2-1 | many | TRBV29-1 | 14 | TGCAGCGTTGTCAGGGGTTTCGAGGGGAATGAGCAGTTCTTC | CSVVRGFEGNEQFF
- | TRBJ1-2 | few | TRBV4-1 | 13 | TGCGCCAGCAGCCAAGCCCCTAACGGTGGCTACACCTTC | CASSQAPNGGYTF
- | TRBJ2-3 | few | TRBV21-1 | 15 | TGTGCCAGCAGCAAAGCCCCAGGGCCCACAGATACGCAGTATTTT | CASSKAPGPTDTQYF
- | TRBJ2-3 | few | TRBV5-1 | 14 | TGCGCCAGCAGCTTGGGGGGCTCTGGGGATACGCAGTATTTT | CASSLGGSGDTQYF
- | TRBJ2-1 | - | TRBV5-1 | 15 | TGCGCCAGCAGCTTGGTCCAGGGCCCCTACAATGAGCAGTTCTTC | CASSLVQGPYNEQFF